The rows below give T cell receptor beta chains drawn from one sample of a study of blood T cell repertoires in COVID-19. TCRdb's copy holds only in-frame clones and misses some; the assay was immunoSEQ multiplex PCR. This sample has some 140,000 clones; just under 85% occur once, and the top ten carry less than 30%. The sample consisted of peripheral blood. The receptor source for this set is a woman aged 60-75 years with acute or convalescent COVID-19. Each CDR3 is given with its conserved first and last residue. A D gene is named only where the DNA matches it firmly. Not every row has a clone size; where given, it reads once, few, many or a size class.

V gene	J gene	clone size	D gene	CDR3 protein	CDR3 DNA
TRBV5-1	TRBJ2-5	NA	TRBD2	CASSDSGTSGETQYF	TGCGCCAGCAGCGACAGTGGGACTAGCGGGGAGACCCAGTACTTC
TRBV18	TRBJ1-4	NA	TRBD1	CASSTGFGDRGEKLFF	TGTGCCAGCTCAACCGGGTTCGGGGACAGGGGTGAAAAACTGTTTTTT
TRBV7-8	TRBJ2-1	NA	TRBD2	CASSTRRAGGLPTYNEQFF	TGTGCCAGCAGCACCCGCAGAGCGGGGGGGCTTCCTACCTACAATGAGCAGTTCTTC
TRBV24-1	TRBJ2-3	NA	NA	CATSDPWGRSYF	TGTGCCACCAGTGACCCCTGGGGCCGATCGTATTTT
TRBV7-2	TRBJ2-1	NA	NA	CASSLKRVGGNEQFF	TGTGCCAGCAGCCTAAAGAGGGTTGGGGGGAATGAGCAGTTCTTC
TRBV6-5	TRBJ1-5	NA	NA	CASSSGGYSNQPQHF	TGTGCCAGCAGCTCCGGAGGTTATAGCAATCAGCCCCAGCATTTT
TRBV6-2/TRBV6-3	TRBJ1-5	NA	NA	CASSRVRDSSNQPQHF	TGTGCCAGCAGTCGGGTCAGGGATTCGAGCAATCAGCCCCAGCATTTT
TRBV3-1/TRBV3-2	TRBJ1-6	NA	TRBD1	CASSQVGTGYNSPLHF	TGTGCCAGCAGCCAAGTCGGGACAGGGTATAATTCACCCCTCCACTTT
TRBV7-2	TRBJ1-2	NA	NA	CASSLGGAQGYTF	TGTGCCAGCAGCTTAGGCGGGGCGCAGGGCTACACCTTC
TRBV5-1	TRBJ1-1	few	NA	CASSLVGAESTEAFF	TGCGCCAGCAGCTTGGTGGGCGCTGAGAGCACTGAAGCTTTCTTT
TRBV6-5	TRBJ1-2	NA	NA	CASSQSPDTHGYTF	TGTGCCAGCAGTCAAAGCCCCGATACCCATGGCTACACCTTC
TRBV10-2	TRBJ2-5	NA	NA	CASRRGPTETQYF	TGCGCCAGCAGGCGGGGGCCTACAGAGACCCAGTACTTC
TRBV6-1	TRBJ1-5	NA	TRBD1	CASSHRGQPQHF	TGTGCCAGCAGCCACAGGGGGCAACCCCAGCATTTT
TRBV13	TRBJ1-6	few	NA	CASSFYSGYNSPLHF	TGTGCCAGCAGCTTCTACAGCGGGTATAATTCACCCCTCCACTTT